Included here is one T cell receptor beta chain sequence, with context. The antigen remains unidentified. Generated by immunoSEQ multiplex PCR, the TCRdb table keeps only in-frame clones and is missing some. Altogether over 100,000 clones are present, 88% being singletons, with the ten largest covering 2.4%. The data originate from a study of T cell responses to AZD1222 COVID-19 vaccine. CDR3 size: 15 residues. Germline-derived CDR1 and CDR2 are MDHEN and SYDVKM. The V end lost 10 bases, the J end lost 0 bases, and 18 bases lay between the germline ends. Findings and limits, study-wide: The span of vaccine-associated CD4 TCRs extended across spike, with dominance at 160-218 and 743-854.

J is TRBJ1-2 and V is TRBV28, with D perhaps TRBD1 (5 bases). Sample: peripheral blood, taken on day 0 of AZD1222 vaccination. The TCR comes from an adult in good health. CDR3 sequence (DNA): TGTGCCATCCCCAGTTCGGTAGGGGCTAACTATGGCTACACCTTC. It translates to CAIPSSVGANYGYTF.